The 25 T cell receptor beta chains in this list originate from one sample, sequenced in a study of blood T cell repertoires in COVID-19. Some clones are missing from TCRdb's copy, which holds only in-frame ones; the method was immunoSEQ multiplex PCR. The repertoire holds about 83,000 clones, approximately 85% seen once, with approximately 8.1% in the top ten. The sample consisted of peripheral blood. The receptors originated from a man aged 45-60 years with active COVID-19.

V and J are TRBV4-3 and TRBJ1-2; possibly TRBD1 for D (5 bases). The ends were cut back, 0 bases at V and 4 bases at J, with 15 bases in the middle. Germline-derived CDR1 and CDR2 are LGHNA and YSLEER. The CDR3 consists of 16 residues. In nucleotides, the CDR3 is TGCGCCAGCAGCCAAGATTTAGGGGAAGCGTCCTATGGCTACACCTTC. Residues: CASSQDLGEASYGYTF.

This clone turned up a few times. This chain connects TRBV7-9 to TRBJ2-7; TRBD1 matches at 9 bases. The germline gives CDR1 SEHNR, CDR2 FQNEAQ (reference sequence). J lost 5 bases, V lost 3 bases, and 5 bases had no gene match. The CDR3 is made up of 14 amino acids. The CDR3 DNA reads TGTGCCAGCAGCTTCAGGACAGGGGAGCACGAGCAGTACTTC. This gives the protein CASSFRTGEHEQYF.

The chain uses TRBV27 and TRBJ1-2; D not resolved. Germline V CDR1 and CDR2: MNHEY, SMNVEV (reference sequence). CDR3 length: 13 amino acids. V lost 6 bases and J 4 bases, leaving 12 bases between the germline ends. CDR3 region: CASSPDISYGYTF. The CDR3 DNA follows: TGTGCCAGCAGCCCCGACATAAGCTATGGCTACACCTTC.

The rearrangement links TRBV7-9 to TRBJ2-5, with 9 bases fitting TRBD2. Germline V CDR1 and CDR2: SEHNR, FQNEAQ (reference sequence). With V trimmed by 5 bases and J by 2 bases, 15 bases remained unmatched. This CDR3 is built from 18 residues. CDR3 coding DNA: TGTGCCAGCAGCATGCTCGGGGTAGCGGGGGCGGGTCAAGAGACCCAGTACTTC. This encodes CASSMLGVAGAGQETQYF.

The V and J genes are TRBV5-1 and TRBJ1-5; D is unclear. The CDR3 totals 14 residues. Deletions cut 1 base from V and 3 bases from J, with 8 bases between. Germline V gene sequence: CDR1 SGHRS, CDR2 YFSETQ. CDR3 sequence (DNA): TGCGCCAGCAGCTTGACCGGGAACAATCAGCCCCAGCATTTT. Translation gives CASSLTGNNQPQHF.

This rearrangement joins TRBV28 to TRBJ2-7; 7 bases map to TRBD1. This CDR3 has 13 residues. The trim removed 8 bases at V and 5 bases at J, leaving 9 bases unmatched. Germline values: CDR1 MDHEN, CDR2 SYDVKM. CDR3 region: CASVRQGVNEQYF. DNA of the CDR3: TGTGCCAGCGTCCGACAGGGCGTCAACGAGCAGTACTTC.

This rearrangement joins TRBV11-2 to TRBJ1-2, with 8 nucleotides matching TRBD1. Germline-derived CDR1 and CDR2 are SGHAT and FQNNGV. V was pared by 4 bases and J by 13 bases, with 11 bases of the junction left unmatched. The CDR3 contains 13 residues. This CDR3 is CASSSQRDRLSTF. CDR3 nucleotides: TGTGCCAGCAGCTCACAGAGGGACAGGCTAAGCACCTTC.

The chain uses TRBV15 and TRBJ2-5; D perhaps matches TRBD2 (6 bases). The CDR3 length is 17 residues. The V gene lost 0 bases and the J gene lost 6 bases, with 20 bases spanning the gap. Germline CDR1 reads LNHNV; CDR2 reads YYDKDF (reference sequence). CDR3: CATSRDLGGTQGKTQYF. CDR3 DNA sequence: TGTGCCACCAGCAGAGATCTCGGCGGGACTCAAGGAAAGACCCAGTACTTC.

The rearrangement uses TRBV6-6 and TRBJ2-6, with D maybe TRBD1 (6 bases). CDR1 and CDR2 (germline): MNHNY, SVGAGI (reference sequence). Trimming left V 5 bases short and J 2 bases short, with 22 bases between. The CDR3 runs to 19 residues. CDR3 sequence: CASSPAAPTGNTGANVLTF. In nucleotides, the CDR3 is TGTGCCAGCAGTCCCGCAGCCCCCACAGGGAATACTGGGGCCAACGTCCTGACTTTC.

This clone was counted between two and nine times. The chain has TRBV28 and TRBJ2-6; 7 bases fit TRBD1. Germline V lookup: CDR1 MDHEN, CDR2 SYDVKM. This CDR3 contains 15 residues. Germline trimming cut 7 bases from V and 0 bases from J; bases unmatched to any gene: 3. Written as DNA, the CDR3 is TGTGCCAGCAAGGGACAGAGCTCTGGGGCCAACGTCCTGACTTTC. The encoded protein is CASKGQSSGANVLTF.

The gene calls are TRBV28 and TRBJ1-2; 12 nucleotides match TRBD1. V lost 7 bases, J lost 8 bases, and 17 bases stayed unmatched. The CDR3 runs to 17 residues. Germline-derived CDR1 and CDR2 are MDHEN and SYDVKM. CDR3 nucleotide sequence: TGTGCCAGCACGGGGGCCGGGACAGGGGGCAGGGGTGAAGGCTACACCTTC. Its protein is CASTGAGTGGRGEGYTF.

A single count supports this clone. The chain joins TRBV7-2 to TRBJ2-2, with 7 nucleotides matching TRBD1. With 5 bases clipped from V and 5 bases from J, the junction kept 8 bases outside the gene matches. The CDR3 loop spans 15 amino acids. Germline V CDR1 and CDR2: SGHTA, FQGNSA. Written as DNA, the CDR3 is TGTGCCAGCAGCCGGAACAGGGGCGGTACCGGGGAGCTGTTTTTT. Protein product: CASSRNRGGTGELFF.

The table lists this clone with a count of one. This chain links TRBV19 with TRBJ2-7; TRBD1 agrees at 7 bases. This CDR3 spans 15 amino acids. Germline V gene lookup returns CDR1 LNHDA and CDR2 SQIVND (reference sequence). With 5 bases clipped from V and 7 bases from J, the junction kept 14 bases outside the gene matches. CDR3 in DNA: TGTGCCAGTAGTGACAACAGGGGACGAATTGAAGAGCAGTACTTC. Amino acid sequence: CASSDNRGRIEEQYF.

This chain uses TRBV12-3 or TRBV12-4 with TRBJ2-1; tentatively, D is TRBD1 (5 bases). The CDR3 runs 13 residues. The V end was cut by 6 bases, the J end by 4 bases, with 10 bases between. CDR3 coding DNA: TGTGCCAGCAGCTGGCAGGGATACAATGAGCAGTTCTTC. Translation: CASSWQGYNEQFF.

This clone was found a few times. The chain uses TRBV2 and TRBJ1-5, with 8 bases matching TRBD1. The ends lost 7 bases at V and 5 bases at J; junction bases unmatched: 7. Germline V lookup: CDR1 SNHLY, CDR2 FYNNEI. This CDR3 spans 14 amino acids. The CDR3 sequence is CASTGQGGDQPQHF. In nucleotides, the CDR3 is TGTGCCAGCACTGGACAGGGCGGCGATCAGCCCCAGCATTTT.

The V and J genes are TRBV6-4 and TRBJ2-1; 12 nucleotides agree with TRBD2. Germline-derived CDR1 and CDR2 are MRHNA and SNTAGT. V lost 6 bases, J lost 6 bases, and 6 bases stayed unmatched. CDR3 length: 15 residues. The CDR3 DNA is TGTGCCAGCAGCCGACTAGCGGGAGAACCCAATGAGCAGTTCTTC. Its protein is CASSRLAGEPNEQFF.

This rearrangement joins TRBV24-1 to TRBJ2-3, with 9 nucleotides matching TRBD2. V was pared by 9 bases and J by 3 bases, with 9 bases of the junction left unmatched. The length of the CDR3 is 15 residues. Per germline, CDR1 KGHDR and CDR2 SFDVKD. The CDR3 loop reads CATDVAGGPTDTQYF. The CDR3 DNA reads TGTGCCACCGACGTGGCGGGAGGGCCGACAGATACGCAGTATTTT.

The chain employs TRBV3-1 (or the pseudogene TRBV3-2) and TRBJ1-1; the D is unclear. V gave up 7 bases and J gave up 5 bases, with 20 bases separating them. The germline V gene encodes CDR1 LGHDT and CDR2 YNNKEL (reference sequence). The CDR3 spans 15 residues. CDR3 DNA sequence: TGTGCCAGCACCCGCGCGGAGGTTATGGGGACTGAAGCTTTCTTT. It translates to CASTRAEVMGTEAFF.

The rearrangement joins TRBV23-1 to TRBJ2-7; 8 positions match TRBD1. TRBV23-1 is treated as an ORF (open reading frame) with a function not yet certain. This CDR3 contains 14 residues. The J segment lost 6 bases and the V segment lost 9 bases, leaving 13 bases of the junction unmatched. The CDR3 region has the DNA TGCGCCAGTAGCCGCAGGGGGCGCAAGAGCGAGCAGTACTTC. It codes for CASSRRGRKSEQYF.

V usage is TRBV3-1 (or the pseudogene TRBV3-2) and J usage is TRBJ2-1; TRBD2 is a possible D gene (5 bases). This CDR3 region has 13 residues. The germline CDR1 and CDR2 sequences are LGHDT and YNNKEL (reference sequence). Trimming stripped 11 bases from V and 5 bases from J, with 16 bases between. This CDR3 is CARGSRADNEQFF. As DNA, the CDR3 is TGTGCCCGCGGGTCGCGGGCCGACAATGAGCAGTTCTTC.

This chain joins TRBV27 and TRBJ2-5; 10 nucleotides agree with TRBD1. There are 15 residues in the CDR3. The V segment lost 4 bases and the J segment 5 bases; nucleotides outside the gene matches: 7. Germline values: CDR1 MNHEY, CDR2 SMNVEV (reference sequence). CDR3 sequence reads: CASSSHSDRGETQYF. CDR3 nucleotides: TGTGCCAGCAGTTCGCACTCGGACAGGGGGGAGACCCAGTACTTC.

The rearrangement uses TRBV6-2 or TRBV6-3 and TRBJ1-1; TRBD1 aligns across 9 bases. The CDR3 has 16 amino acids. V trimming: 2 bases; J trimming: 3 bases; junction bases outside the gene matches: 7. The V gene's germline CDR1 is MNHEY and CDR2 SVGEGT. The CDR3, as DNA: TGTGCCAGCAGTTACACAGGGGGCGCTGGGTACACTGAAGCTTTCTTT. Translation: CASSYTGGAGYTEAFF.

The J gene is TRBJ2-7, the V gene TRBV6-2 or TRBV6-3; 8 bases are a match to TRBD1. Per germline, CDR1 MNHEY and CDR2 SVGEGT. With V trimmed by 3 bases and J by 2 bases, 12 bases remained unmatched. CDR3 size: 17 residues. In DNA form, the CDR3 reads TGTGCCAGCAGTTATTCAAGTCGAGGGACAGGCCCCTACGAGCAGTACTTC. Translating it yields CASSYSSRGTGPYEQYF.

The V call is TRBV28, the J call TRBJ2-7; 7 positions match TRBD1. Trimming took 3 bases from V and 2 from J; bases not matched to a gene: 4. The germline V gene encodes CDR1 MDHEN and CDR2 SYDVKM. CDR3 length: 14 residues. CDR3 loop: CASSFRGQTYEQYF. The CDR3 DNA follows: TGTGCCAGCAGTTTCCGGGGACAGACCTACGAGCAGTACTTC.

This clone appeared once. V usage is TRBV9 and J usage is TRBJ1-3; possibly TRBD1 for D (5 bases). Germline loops: CDR1 SGDLS, CDR2 YYNGEE. This CDR3 comprises 16 residues. The V end was cut by 2 bases, the J end by 2 bases, with 14 bases between. The CDR3 DNA is TGTGCCAGCAGCGTCGACAGTTCCCCCGCTGGAAACACCATATATTTT. Translating gives CASSVDSSPAGNTIYF.